The source of this T cell receptor (beta chain) is a study of blood T cell repertoires in COVID-19. The germline V and J ends were trimmed by 0 bases and 1 base, with 9 bases remaining between them. The germline gives CDR1 LNHNV, CDR2 YYDKDF (reference sequence). The CDR3 has 16 amino acids. The authors' processing: Nucleated cell number was recorded as an estimate derived from reference gene primer amplification. Assay: immunoSEQ multiplex PCR; the TCRdb copy retains only in-frame clones and omits some. That table furnishes V, J and clone size, whereas the DNA furnished D and trimming. The profile covers under 350,000 clones, with roughly 86% appearing a single time and 3.6% taken by the ten largest.

The chain links TRBV15 to TRBJ2-2, with D perhaps matching TRBD1 (6 bases). The TCR originated in a man between 18 and 29 years old with active or convalescent COVID-19. What was sequenced was peripheral blood. In nucleotides, the CDR3 is TGTGCCACCAGCAGAGACTCACAGGGGAACACCGGGGAGCTGTTTTTT. Encoded protein: CATSRDSQGNTGELFF.